A single sample is the source of the 23 T cell receptor beta chains below, sequenced in a study of blood T cell repertoires in COVID-19. Only in-frame clones appear in the TCRdb table, and some are missing; sequencing was by immunoSEQ multiplex PCR. Among approximately 330,000 clones listed, around nine tenths were seen once. The sequenced material came from peripheral blood. These receptor sequences come from a woman between 45 and 60 years old with active or convalescent COVID-19.

This rearrangement joins TRBV6-5 to TRBJ1-5; 7 nucleotides align to TRBD1. The CDR3 is made up of 15 amino acids. Unmatched junction bases numbered 11, after V lost 8 bases and J lost 4 bases. Germline V gene data show CDR1 as MNHEY and CDR2 as SVGAGI. This CDR3 reads CASCRGRGGNQPQHF. The CDR3 coding sequence is TGTGCCAGCTGTAGGGGGCGGGGTGGAAATCAGCCCCAGCATTTT.

The chain employs TRBV24-1 and TRBJ2-7; 14 bases align to TRBD2. J was trimmed by 4 bases and V by 6 bases; bases with no gene match: 7. Germline V CDR1 and CDR2: KGHDR, SFDVKD. The CDR3 extends over 16 amino acids. CDR3 sequence (DNA): TGTGCCACCAGTACCGGGACTAGCGGGAGACGGTACGAGCAGTACTTC. Protein: CATSTGTSGRRYEQYF.

The CDR3 nucleotides are TGTGCCACCAGCAGAGGTAAAGGAGGGGCTGACAACACCATATATTTT. The encoded protein is CATSRGKGGADNTIYF. The chain recombines TRBV15 with TRBJ1-3; perhaps TRBD1 as D (5 bases). Trimming cost V 1 base and J 7 bases, with 17 bases left between them. The germline V gene has CDR1 LNHNV and CDR2 YYDKDF (reference sequence). The CDR3 loop spans 16 amino acids.

The gene calls are TRBV2 and TRBJ2-5; 7 positions match TRBD1. J was trimmed by 3 bases and V by 7 bases; bases with no gene match: 11. Germline CDR1 is SNHLY and CDR2 is FYNNEI. The CDR3 contains 15 residues. Here the CDR3 reads CASITIGTVKETQYF. The CDR3 DNA is TGTGCCAGCATTACCATTGGGACAGTTAAAGAGACCCAGTACTTC.

In this sample, this clone turned up once. This chain links TRBV11-2 with TRBJ2-7; 11 bases map to TRBD2. The CDR3 consists of 15 residues. Germline values: CDR1 SGHAT, CDR2 FQNNGV. Unmatched junction bases numbered 4, after V lost 2 bases and J lost 4 bases. Here the CDR3 reads CASSLFGTSGYEQYF. The CDR3, as DNA: TGTGCCAGCAGCTTATTCGGGACTAGCGGATACGAGCAGTACTTC.

This clone was recorded once. The chain couples TRBV4-2 to TRBJ1-2; weak D call: TRBD1 (5 bases). V was cut by 0 bases and J by 5 bases, with 16 bases left in between. The CDR3 contains 16 residues. In germline, CDR1 is LGHNA, CDR2 YNFKEQ. CDR3: CASSQENGAEQYGYTF. The CDR3 region has the DNA TGTGCCAGCAGCCAAGAGAATGGGGCAGAGCAATATGGCTACACCTTC.

The gene calls are TRBV24-1 and TRBJ2-2; D perhaps matches TRBD1 (5 bases). CDR1 KGHDR and CDR2 SFDVKD come from the germline V gene. The CDR3 has 13 amino acids. Trimming took 5 bases from V and 3 from J, leaving 6 bases between them. In DNA form, the CDR3 reads TGTGCCACCAGTGCAGGGTACACCGGGGAGCTGTTTTTT. Translation gives CATSAGYTGELFF.

V and J are TRBV18 and TRBJ2-3; 10 nucleotides line up with TRBD2. Germline lookup yields CDR1 KGHSH and CDR2 LQKENI. This CDR3 is 17 amino acids long. Trimming took 3 bases from V and 2 from J; bases not matched to a gene: 8. CDR3 nucleotides: TGTGCCAGCTCACCTCTGGGCACTAGCGGGACCACAGATACGCAGTATTTT. It codes for CASSPLGTSGTTDTQYF.

The chain employs TRBV9 and TRBJ1-2, with 9 bases aligning to TRBD1. Trimming took 4 bases from V and 4 from J; bases not matched to a gene: 5. The germline CDR1 and CDR2 sequences are SGDLS and YYNGEE. There are 14 residues in the CDR3. This CDR3 reads CASSKPGQGYGYTF. CDR3 DNA: TGTGCCAGCAGCAAACCGGGACAGGGCTATGGCTACACCTTC. The full variable domain, rest sourced from reference TRBV9 and TRBJ1-2, is DSGVTQTPKHLITATGQRVTLRCSPRSGDLSVYWYQQSLDQGLQFLIQYYNGEERAKGNILERFSAQQFPDLHSELNLSSLELGDSALYFCASSKPGQGYGYTFGSGTRLTVV.

The CDR3 reads CASSLRTGIVFF. The CDR3 nucleotides are TGTGCCAGCAGCTTAAGGACAGGGATTGTTTTCTTT. The V call is TRBV7-2, the J call TRBJ1-1; TRBD1 matches at 8 bases. Trimming removed 2 bases from V and 13 bases from J; junction bases left unmatched: 6. The V gene's germline CDR1 is SGHTA and CDR2 FQGNSA. CDR3 length: 12 amino acids.

This clone was seen once. The chain carries TRBV7-2 and TRBJ1-2; D possibly corresponds to TRBD1 (5 bases). Trimming took off 5 bases at V and 1 base at J, with 8 bases between the two ends. The CDR3 has 13 amino acids. CDR1 SGHTA and CDR2 FQGNSA come from the germline V gene. The CDR3 sequence is CASSHDSNYGYTF. The CDR3 DNA is TGTGCCAGCAGCCACGACAGTAACTATGGCTACACCTTC.

The chain links TRBV7-9 to TRBJ2-7; weak D call: TRBD2 (5 bases). The germline V gene has CDR1 SEHNR and CDR2 FQNEAQ (reference sequence). The length of the CDR3 is 15 residues. The V gene lost 5 bases and the J gene lost 0 bases, with 14 bases spanning the gap. The CDR3 DNA is TGTGCCAGCAGCCGTTCGGGGTCTTTCTCCTACGAGCAGTACTTC. It translates to CASSRSGSFSYEQYF.

The V call is TRBV5-1, the J call TRBJ2-3, with D possibly TRBD1 on 6 matching bases. V lost 0 bases and J lost 4, with 15 bases in between. Germline assignment: CDR1 SGHRS and CDR2 YFSETQ. The CDR3 sequence is 16 residues long. CDR3 in amino acids: CASSLAAGVYSDTQYF. CDR3 coding DNA: TGCGCCAGCAGCTTGGCGGCAGGGGTTTATTCAGATACGCAGTATTTT. The complete variable domain, with remaining parts taken from reference TRBV5-1 and TRBJ2-3, reads KAGVTQTPRYLIKTRGQQVTLSCSPISGHRSVSWYQQTPGQGLQFLFEYFSETQRNKGNFPGRFSGRQFSNSRSEMNVSTLELGDSALYLCASSLAAGVYSDTQYFGPGTRLTVL.

This clone was seen a few times. This chain uses TRBV29-1 with TRBJ1-5, with TRBD1 as a possible D gene (6 bases). V was shortened by 7 bases and J by 3 bases, with 13 bases between the two germline ends. Germline V gene lookup returns CDR1 SQVTM and CDR2 ANQGSEA. This CDR3 is 13 amino acids long. CDR3 region: CSATDSINQPQHF. In DNA, the CDR3 is TGCAGCGCTACGGACAGCATCAATCAGCCCCAGCATTTT.

The rearrangement joins TRBV20-1 to TRBJ2-7, with D possibly matching TRBD1 (6 bases). The CDR3 loop spans 14 amino acids. Trimming cost V 3 bases and J 1 base, with 13 bases left between them. Per the germline V gene, CDR1 is DFQATT and CDR2 is SNEGSKA (reference sequence). CDR3 DNA sequence: TGCAGTGCTAGTTCAGGGGTCGGGTCCTACGAGCAGTACTTC. Its protein is CSASSGVGSYEQYF.

The sample holds a few counts of this clone. The chain is built from TRBV7-3 and TRBJ1-1, with 7 bases fitting TRBD1. This CDR3 contains 16 residues. Per the germline V gene, CDR1 is SGHTA and CDR2 is FQGTGA. The junction had 14 bases not matched to a gene; V was cut back by 7 bases and J by 3 bases. The CDR3 DNA is TGTGCCAGCACCTTGGGGACAGTGCCCGGGGACACTGAAGCTTTCTTT. It specifies CASTLGTVPGDTEAFF. Complete variable domain (other parts from reference TRBV7-3 and TRBJ1-1): GAGVSQTPSNKVTEKGKYVELRCDPISGHTALYWYRQSLGQGPEFLIYFQGTGAADDSGLPNDRFFAVRPEGSVSTLKIQRTERGDSAVYLCASTLGTVPGDTEAFFGQGTRLTVV.

In this sample, this clone turned up many times. V gene TRBV2 combines with J gene TRBJ1-3, with D perhaps TRBD1 (6 bases). V was clipped by 5 bases and J by 7 bases, with 15 bases between them. This CDR3 region has 14 residues. Germline values: CDR1 SNHLY, CDR2 FYNNEI. CDR3 coding DNA: TGTGCCAGCAGTTCGGACAGTTGGAGGAACACCATATATTTT. It specifies CASSSDSWRNTIYF.

CDR3 protein: CASFQELGEQFF. The CDR3 nucleotides are TGTGCCAGCTTTCAGGAACTCGGTGAGCAGTTCTTC. J is TRBJ2-1 and V is TRBV2; D is unresolved. V dropped 8 bases and J dropped 9 bases, with 14 bases sitting between them. The CDR3 is 12 amino acids. From germline, CDR1 is SNHLY and CDR2 FYNNEI.

This rearrangement joins TRBV28 to TRBJ1-4, with D possibly TRBD1 on 6 matching bases. Germline V gene data show CDR1 as MDHEN and CDR2 as SYDVKM. The ends were cut back, 6 bases at V and 7 bases at J, with 15 bases in the middle. This CDR3 spans 14 amino acids. Here the CDR3 reads CASSYTNRAEKLFF. The DNA of the CDR3 is TGTGCCAGCAGCTACACGAACAGGGCTGAAAAACTGTTTTTT.

The rearrangement joins TRBV6-2 or TRBV6-3 to TRBJ1-5; D unresolved. Per germline, CDR1 MNHEY and CDR2 SVGEGT. V was trimmed by 5 bases and J by 4 bases, leaving 6 bases between them. The CDR3 is 12 residues long. CDR3 sequence (DNA): TGTGCCAGCAGTACAAGTAATCAGCCCCAGCATTTT. Translating gives CASSTSNQPQHF.

This clone was observed once. The chain recombines TRBV6-1 with TRBJ2-1, with unresolved D. Deletions cut 0 bases from V and 5 bases from J, with 8 bases between. The CDR3 has 14 amino acids. CDR1 and CDR2 from the germline V gene are MNHNS and SASEGT. CDR3 sequence reads: CASSEALANNEQFF. The CDR3, as DNA: TGTGCCAGCAGTGAAGCCTTAGCCAACAATGAGCAGTTCTTC.

The chain carries TRBV7-9 and TRBJ1-3; D is undetermined. Between the trimmed V and J ends, which lost 6 bases and 0 bases, there was a span of 12 bases. Germline loops: CDR1 SEHNR, CDR2 FQNEAQ (reference sequence). The CDR3 covers 15 residues. The CDR3 reads CASSPGTSSGNTIYF. DNA of the CDR3: TGTGCCAGCAGTCCCGGTACGAGCTCTGGAAACACCATATATTTT.

Written as DNA, the CDR3 is TGTGCCAGCAGCAAAAGGGGGGGAGAATATCAGCCCCAGCATTTT. This encodes CASSKRGGEYQPQHF. J is TRBJ1-5 and V is TRBV28, with D possibly TRBD1 on 6 matching bases. The CDR3 totals 15 residues. Germline assignment: CDR1 MDHEN and CDR2 SYDVKM. The V gene lost 6 bases and the J gene lost 5 bases, with 17 bases spanning the gap.